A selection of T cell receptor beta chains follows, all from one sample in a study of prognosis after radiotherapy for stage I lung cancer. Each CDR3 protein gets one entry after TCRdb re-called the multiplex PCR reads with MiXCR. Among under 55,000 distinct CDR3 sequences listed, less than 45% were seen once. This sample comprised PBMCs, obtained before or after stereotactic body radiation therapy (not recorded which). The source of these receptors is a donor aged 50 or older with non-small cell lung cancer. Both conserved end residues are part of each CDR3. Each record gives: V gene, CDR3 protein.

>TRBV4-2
CASSQVGGVYEQYF
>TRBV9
CASSVLAGYLETQYF
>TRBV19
CASSILRGGGQETQYF
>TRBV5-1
CASSRTGVYEQYF
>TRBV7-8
CASSSRGPLRNTEAFF
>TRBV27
CASSFQNSPLHF
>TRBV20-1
CSASPRDYNLRDTQYF
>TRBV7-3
CASSLASGSLYNEQFF
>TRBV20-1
CSASMGTGLNEQFF
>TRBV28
CASSSGTSEYEQYF
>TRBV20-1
CSAPNPSGGETQYF
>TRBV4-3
CASSQTQLMGTDTQYF
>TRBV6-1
CASNPGGTVNQPQHF
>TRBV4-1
CASSQERSRAGSGYTF
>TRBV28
CASTGGGRGEKLFF
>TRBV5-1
CASRNHSSGANVLTF
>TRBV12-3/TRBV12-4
CASSLAGQGAYEQYF
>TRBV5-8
CASSATGFYSGNTIYF
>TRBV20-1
CSVTNRAGYTEAFF
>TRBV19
CASSARGGLRTEAFF
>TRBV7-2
CASSPSRSTGSTIYF
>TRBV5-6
CASSRTGSPTDTQYF
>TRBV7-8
CASSLATVDTGELFF
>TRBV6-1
CASIGPGQTSGNTIYF
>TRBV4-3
CASSQELGVGQYNEQFF
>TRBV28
CASSSPFYEQYF
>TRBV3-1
CASGGQQNTEAFF
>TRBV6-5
CASSYSRLAGGKYEQYF
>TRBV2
CASRATGASGANFLTF
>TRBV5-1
CANSPSSGSLNEQFF
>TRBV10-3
CASSPRETNEQYF
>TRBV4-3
CASSPRAGDEQYF
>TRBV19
CASSTQGGKTQYF
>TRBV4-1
CASSPGTGCTGELFF
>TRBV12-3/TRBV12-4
CASSLTGGGQPQHF
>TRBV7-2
CASSIPGLALDEQFF
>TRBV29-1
CSVSRDNYGYTF
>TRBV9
CASIHSGRAWTGELFF
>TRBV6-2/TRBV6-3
CASSGPWGLPYEQYF
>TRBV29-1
CSATRGRGTEAFF
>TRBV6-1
CASSPGTGANIQYF
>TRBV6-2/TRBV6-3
CASSAGQGHGYTF
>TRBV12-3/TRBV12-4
CASSLTGRDEKLFF
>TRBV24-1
CATSERTSATDTQYF
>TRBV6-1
CASSTWTDPYNEQFF
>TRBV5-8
CASSLAGALETQYF
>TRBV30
CAWSGGGTVGNTIYF
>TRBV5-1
CASRTGPGKPLGQYF
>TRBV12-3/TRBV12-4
CASSLFARSTDTQYF
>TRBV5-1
CASSWDRGLVNQPQHF
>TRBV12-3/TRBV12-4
CASSQNRDQPQHF
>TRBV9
CASIWRGFSTDTQYF
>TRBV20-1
CSAMTGLAKNIQYF
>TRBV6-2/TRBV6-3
CASSYGQGFGGYTF
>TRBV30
CAWSLDSLNSPLHF